Following are 30 T cell receptor beta chains from one sample sequenced in a study of technical replicates of blood from several donors. Measured with immunoSEQ multiplex PCR; TCRdb has only the in-frame clones, and not every one. The profile shows about 69,000 clones, over 70% of them singletons. The specimen was PBMCs. The receptors come from a human donor in good health. Some clones in this sample may be carry-over from other donors' samples.

CDR3 coding DNA: TGTGCCAGCAGCCCGGGCAGGGGAGGGAACACAGATACGCAGTATTTT. Its protein is CASSPGRGGNTDTQYF. The J gene is TRBJ2-3, the V gene TRBV7-9; possibly TRBD2 for D (7 bases). Germline assignment: CDR1 SEHNR and CDR2 FQNEAQ (reference sequence). Trimming removed 5 bases from V and 2 bases from J, with 17 bases in between. The CDR3 has 16 amino acids.

The chain is built from TRBV10-3 and TRBJ1-2, with 10 bases lining up with TRBD1. The length of the CDR3 is 13 residues. J lost 8 bases, V lost 2 bases, and 2 bases had no gene match. Germline CDR1 reads ENHRY; CDR2 reads SYGVKD. The CDR3 here is CAISEGQGGGYTF. The DNA of the CDR3 is TGTGCCATCAGTGAGGGACAGGGGGGCGGCTACACCTTC.

The gene calls are TRBV4-2 and TRBJ1-6, with TRBD1 matching 11 bases. V lost 1 base to trimming and J lost 10 bases; unmatched junction nucleotides: 3. Per germline, CDR1 LGHNA and CDR2 YNFKEQ. The CDR3 sequence is 15 residues long. CDR3 in DNA: TGTGCCAGCAGCCAAGCCGGGACAGGGGGATCACCCCTCCACTTT. This encodes CASSQAGTGGSPLHF.

This chain links TRBV12-5 with TRBJ2-1, with TRBD2 matching 7 bases. The CDR3 has 14 amino acids. Germline loops: CDR1 LGHNT, CDR2 FRNRAP. J gave up 3 bases and V 6 bases, and 5 bases lay outside the gene matches. CDR3 in amino acids: CASGRREGYNEQFF. In DNA form, the CDR3 reads TGTGCTAGTGGCCGGAGGGAGGGCTACAATGAGCAGTTCTTC.

This clone was recorded only once. The V call is TRBV4-2, the J call TRBJ2-1, with 9 bases fitting TRBD2. CDR1 and CDR2 (germline): LGHNA, YNFKEQ. V gave up 0 bases and J gave up 10 bases; unmatched junction bases: 13. The CDR3 contains 17 residues. CDR3 amino acids: CASSQDFGGRAAGEQFF. In DNA, the CDR3 is TGTGCCAGCAGCCAAGACTTCGGCGGGAGGGCGGCGGGGGAGCAGTTCTTC.

The chain links TRBV2 to TRBJ2-5; maybe TRBD1 (6 bases). Germline V gene data show CDR1 as SNHLY and CDR2 as FYNNEI. V was trimmed by 7 bases and J by 2 bases, leaving 11 bases between them. This CDR3 is built from 13 residues. The CDR3 sequence: CASNMDRQETQYF. The CDR3 DNA follows: TGTGCCAGCAACATGGACAGACAAGAGACCCAGTACTTC.

This clone has only one observation. The chain uses TRBV4-3 and TRBJ2-6; D is unclear. CDR1 and CDR2 from the germline V gene are LGHNA and YSLEER. The CDR3 is 15 amino acids. V was cut by 1 base and J by 0 bases, with 4 bases left in between. CDR3 nucleotide sequence: TGCGCCAGCAGCCAAGCCTCCTCTGGGGCCAACGTCCTGACTTTC. It codes for CASSQASSGANVLTF.

Only one count was recorded for this clone. The J gene is TRBJ1-6, the V gene TRBV5-4; a possible D gene is TRBD1 (5 bases). Per the germline V gene, CDR1 is SGHNT and CDR2 is YYREEE (reference sequence). The CDR3 runs to 17 residues. Trimming shortened V by 3 bases and J by 1 base, and 14 bases separated the two germline ends. The CDR3 sequence is CASSSGTRGSYNSPLHF. The CDR3 coding sequence is TGTGCCAGCAGCTCGGGGACTCGGGGTTCCTATAATTCACCCCTCCACTTT.

This rearrangement joins TRBV5-1 to TRBJ2-7; D may be TRBD2 (5 bases). V lost 1 base and J 5 bases, leaving 13 bases between the germline ends. Germline V lookup: CDR1 SGHRS, CDR2 YFSETQ. This CDR3 has 14 amino acids. CDR3 residues: CASSLLPEGHEQYF. The CDR3 nucleotides read TGCGCCAGCAGCTTGCTCCCCGAGGGCCACGAGCAGTACTTC.

This sequence joins TRBV10-2 and TRBJ2-7; 10 bases map to TRBD2. The CDR3 sequence is 17 residues long. The junction had 11 bases not matched to a gene; V was cut back by 6 bases and J by 0 bases. Germline V lookup: CDR1 WSHSY, CDR2 SAAADI. CDR3 sequence (DNA): TGCGCCAGCAGGGCTAGCGGGGGTACCCATACCTCCTACGAGCAGTACTTC. As protein: CASRASGGTHTSYEQYF.

The V and J genes are TRBV19 and TRBJ2-3; perhaps TRBD1 as D (7 bases). This CDR3 is 15 amino acids long. Germline CDR1 is LNHDA and CDR2 is SQIVND (reference sequence). V lost 9 bases to trimming and J lost 1 base, with 17 bases between them. CDR3 protein: CASGGGAGRTDTQYF. In DNA form, the CDR3 reads TGTGCCAGCGGAGGGGGCGCGGGGCGCACAGATACGCAGTATTTT.

This chain links TRBV7-2 with TRBJ2-1, with D possibly being TRBD2 (5 bases). This CDR3 is 14 amino acids long. CDR1 and CDR2 from the germline V gene are SGHTA and FQGNSA. The V end lost 5 bases, the J end lost 4 bases, and 12 bases lay between the germline ends. The CDR3 loop reads CASSLDRDYNEQFF. The CDR3 DNA reads as TGTGCCAGCAGCCTAGATCGGGATTACAATGAGCAGTTCTTC.

The chain combines TRBV6-5 with TRBJ2-3; D may be TRBD1 (5 bases). The CDR3 runs to 14 residues. Trimming pared 2 bases from V and 3 bases from J, leaving 9 bases between. Per the germline V gene, CDR1 is MNHEY and CDR2 is SVGAGI. The CDR3 sequence is CASSYRRQTDTQYF. CDR3 nucleotide sequence: TGTGCCAGCAGTTACAGAAGACAGACAGATACGCAGTATTTT.

The CDR3 loop reads CASSPREPLNTEAFF. The CDR3 nucleotides are TGTGCCAGCTCACCACGGGAGCCTTTGAACACTGAAGCTTTCTTT. V gene TRBV18 combines with J gene TRBJ1-1; D uncertain. Germline CDR1 KGHSH, CDR2 LQKENI. There are 15 residues in the CDR3. V lost 1 base and J 0 bases, leaving 9 bases between the germline ends.

V is TRBV7-2 and J is TRBJ2-5; maybe TRBD1 (6 bases). Trimming removed 7 bases at V and 3 bases at J, with 18 bases between. CDR1 is SGHTA, CDR2 FQGNSA, per germline. The CDR3 is made up of 15 amino acids. CDR3 sequence (DNA): TGTGCCAGCAACTCGTATGGTGGGGGCAAAGAGACCCAGTACTTC. Its translation is CASNSYGGGKETQYF.

J is TRBJ1-6 and V is TRBV6-6; tentative D call: TRBD1 (6 bases). Germline V gene sequence: CDR1 MNHNY, CDR2 SVGAGI (reference sequence). The CDR3 length is 15 residues. V dropped 2 bases and J dropped 6 bases, with 11 bases sitting between them. As DNA, the CDR3 is TGTGCCAGCAGTTACGCAGGGGTTATTAATTCACCCCTCCACTTT. This sequence encodes CASSYAGVINSPLHF.

The chain is built from TRBV7-6 and TRBJ2-7; 9 positions match TRBD2. Germline values: CDR1 SGHVS, CDR2 FNYEAQ. With 5 bases clipped from V and 4 bases from J, the junction kept 12 bases outside the gene matches. This CDR3 is built from 16 residues. This CDR3 reads CASSPLRGGSGYEQYF. The CDR3 DNA is TGTGCCAGCAGCCCCCTGCGGGGGGGCTCAGGGTACGAGCAGTACTTC.

The J gene is TRBJ2-1, the V gene TRBV19, with D hard to call. The ends were cut back, 3 bases at V and 0 bases at J, with 9 bases in the middle. The CDR3 runs to 15 residues. Germline V gene sequence: CDR1 LNHDA, CDR2 SQIVND (reference sequence). The CDR3 DNA reads TGTGCCAGTAGTATCCTCAGGAACTCCTACAATGAGCAGTTCTTC. It yields the protein CASSILRNSYNEQFF.

The rearrangement joins TRBV9 to TRBJ2-3; weak D call: TRBD1 (5 bases). The V and J ends lost 0 bases and 5 bases respectively, with 16 bases between them. The germline CDR1 and CDR2 sequences are SGDLS and YYNGEE. CDR3 length: 16 amino acids. The CDR3 nucleotides are TGTGCCAGCAGCGTAGGCGCAGTTGGGGCCGGAGATACGCAGTATTTT. Translation: CASSVGAVGAGDTQYF.

J is TRBJ2-3 and V is TRBV7-9; D gene ambiguous. This CDR3 has 14 amino acids. Germline V CDR1 and CDR2: SEHNR, FQNEAQ (reference sequence). The V and J ends lost 1 base and 0 bases respectively, with 5 bases between them. The CDR3 protein is CASSLGLSTDTQYF. The CDR3 coding sequence is TGTGCCAGCAGCTTAGGACTCAGCACAGATACGCAGTATTTT.

This clone was seen at least ten times. The chain links TRBV4-1 to TRBJ2-1; the D is unclear. CDR1 and CDR2 from the germline V gene are MGHRA and YSYEKL. This CDR3 is built from 15 residues. Trimming pared 3 bases from V and 3 bases from J, leaving 12 bases between. The CDR3, as DNA: TGCGCCAGCAGCCAGCTCCCCACATTCTACAATGAGCAGTTCTTC. It encodes CASSQLPTFYNEQFF.

The rearrangement links TRBV6-1 to TRBJ2-1, with 13 bases lining up with TRBD2. Germline assignment: CDR1 MNHNS and CDR2 SASEGT. The trim removed 3 bases at V and 1 base at J, leaving 6 bases unmatched. The CDR3 runs to 18 residues. CDR3 sequence (DNA): TGTGCCAGCAGTGATGAGACTAGCGGGAGGTTTTCCTACAATGAGCAGTTCTTC. This translates into CASSDETSGRFSYNEQFF.

The chain has TRBV19 and TRBJ2-5; D gene unclear. The CDR3 sequence is 16 residues long. Per germline, CDR1 LNHDA and CDR2 SQIVND (reference sequence). Trimming pared 4 bases from V and 4 bases from J, leaving 19 bases between. The CDR3 DNA reads TGTGCCAGTAGTACCGAGCCTCAGGATCCGCGAGAGACCCAGTACTTC. Amino acids: CASSTEPQDPRETQYF.

This chain links TRBV6-5 with TRBJ1-1; tentative D call: TRBD1 (5 bases). Per the germline V gene, CDR1 is MNHEY and CDR2 is SVGAGI. The CDR3 has 13 residues. V was trimmed by 7 bases and J by 7 bases, leaving 16 bases between them. The CDR3 loop is CASKRAPRGEAFF. Here the CDR3 DNA reads TGTGCCAGCAAACGGGCCCCTAGGGGTGAAGCTTTCTTT.

The V and J genes are TRBV7-8 and TRBJ2-7, with 9 bases aligning to TRBD1. Germline V gene data show CDR1 as SGHVS and CDR2 as FQNEAQ. The CDR3 contains 14 residues. V shed 3 bases and J 4 bases; nucleotides not matched to a gene: 4. CDR3 nucleotide sequence: TGTGCCAGCAGCTTCCGGACAGGGGATTACGAGCAGTACTTC. It yields the protein CASSFRTGDYEQYF.

This sequence joins TRBV10-3 and TRBJ2-7; 10 nucleotides line up with TRBD1. The CDR3 is made up of 15 amino acids. The junction had 5 bases not matched to a gene; V was cut back by 4 bases and J by 2 bases. Germline CDR1 is ENHRY and CDR2 is SYGVKD. CDR3 coding DNA: TGTGCCATCAGTGTGAGGACAGGGGGTGCCTACGAGCAGTACTTC. Amino acid sequence: CAISVRTGGAYEQYF.

This clone occurred a few times. V is TRBV5-1 and J is TRBJ1-2, with D uncertain. This CDR3 contains 15 residues. Trimming left V 0 bases short and J 2 bases short, with 11 bases between. Germline loops: CDR1 SGHRS, CDR2 YFSETQ. The CDR3 DNA reads TGCGCCAGCAGCTTGGGCGGCCGGCGGAACTATGGCTACACCTTC. Amino acids: CASSLGGRRNYGYTF.

The chain employs TRBV19 and TRBJ2-1; 12 bases agree with TRBD2. This CDR3 spans 16 amino acids. V lost 4 bases and J lost 8; bases outside the gene matches: 9. The germline CDR1 and CDR2 sequences are LNHDA and SQIVND (reference sequence). The CDR3 sequence is CASSSQLAGGGDEQFF. CDR3 coding DNA: TGTGCCAGTAGTAGTCAGCTAGCGGGAGGGGGCGATGAGCAGTTCTTC. The full variable domain, its missing parts supplied by reference TRBV19 and TRBJ2-1, is DGGITQSPKYLFRKEGQNVTLSCEQNLNHDAMYWYRQDPGQGLRLIYYSQIVNDFQKGDIAEGYSVSREKKESFPLTVTSAQKNPTAFYLCASSSQLAGGGDEQFFGPGTRLTVL.

For the CDR3, the DNA is TGTGCCAGCAGCAGAGACAGGGGAGATCAGCCCCAGCATTTT. Protein sequence: CASSRDRGDQPQHF. V is TRBV6-5 and J is TRBJ1-5, with 8 bases that match TRBD1. The germline V gene has CDR1 MNHEY and CDR2 SVGAGI. Unmatched junction bases numbered 6, after V lost 6 bases and J lost 5 bases. The CDR3 is 14 residues long.

The chain couples TRBV19 to TRBJ2-3; 9 bases fit TRBD2. The CDR3 is 15 amino acids. CDR1 is LNHDA, CDR2 SQIVND, per germline (reference sequence). J gave up 1 base and V 7 bases, and 6 bases lay outside the gene matches. The CDR3 is CASKSSGSGTDTQYF. The CDR3 nucleotides read TGTGCCAGTAAGAGTAGCGGGAGTGGCACAGATACGCAGTATTTT.